Listed below are T cell receptor beta chains from one sample, sequenced in a study of neoadjuvant anti-PD-1 for oral cavity cancer. TCRdb's table, derived via immunoSEQ multiplex PCR, lists solely in-frame clones and lacks some. The sample lists about 16,000 clones; about 59% were seen once. The material was PBMCs, obtained before nivolumab (anti-PD-1) treatment. These receptors came from a person between 35 and 79 years old with oral cavity squamous cell carcinoma. Each CDR3 is given with its conserved first and last residue. Fields, in order: J gene, D gene, CDR3 length, clone size, V gene, CDR3 protein, CDR3 DNA. D genes are given only for firm matches. Part of the rows lack a size; the others show once, few, many or a class for expanded clones.

j_call: TRBJ2-3; d_call: TRBD2; cdr3_length: 15; clone_size: few; v_call: TRBV5-4; cdr3_aa: CASSAGTSGSGTQYF; cdr3_nt: TGTGCCAGCAGCGCCGGGACTAGCGGTTCAGGTACGCAGTATTTT
j_call: TRBJ2-5; d_call: TRBD1; cdr3_length: 17; clone_size: -; v_call: TRBV5-1; cdr3_aa: CASSLALSGTGQETQYF; cdr3_nt: TGCGCCAGCAGCTTGGCCCTCTCCGGGACAGGGCAAGAGACCCAGTACTTC
j_call: TRBJ1-5; d_call: -; cdr3_length: 14; clone_size: -; v_call: TRBV30; cdr3_aa: CAWSAPNTNQPQHF; cdr3_nt: TGTGCCTGGAGTGCGCCCAATACCAATCAGCCCCAGCATTTT
j_call: TRBJ2-1; d_call: TRBD1; cdr3_length: 16; clone_size: -; v_call: TRBV11-3; cdr3_aa: CASSDGGTGHYNEQFF; cdr3_nt: TGTGCCAGCAGCGACGGGGGGACAGGGCACTACAATGAGCAGTTCTTC
j_call: TRBJ2-5; d_call: -; cdr3_length: 15; clone_size: -; v_call: TRBV11-2; cdr3_aa: CASRQEGAGAETQYF; cdr3_nt: TGTGCCAGCAGACAAGAGGGGGCGGGAGCAGAGACCCAGTACTTC
j_call: TRBJ1-4; d_call: -; cdr3_length: 14; clone_size: -; v_call: TRBV5-1; cdr3_aa: CASSLGTANEKLFF; cdr3_nt: TGCGCCAGCAGCTTGGGGACAGCTAATGAAAAACTGTTTTTT
j_call: TRBJ2-5; d_call: -; cdr3_length: 15; clone_size: once; v_call: TRBV5-1; cdr3_aa: CASSLALGQQETQYF; cdr3_nt: TGCGCCAGCAGCTTGGCCTTAGGACAGCAAGAGACCCAGTACTTC
j_call: TRBJ1-1; d_call: -; cdr3_length: 11; clone_size: few; v_call: TRBV29-1; cdr3_aa: CSVSRNTEAFF; cdr3_nt: TGCAGCGTCTCCCGGAACACTGAAGCTTTCTTT
j_call: TRBJ2-3; d_call: TRBD1; cdr3_length: 15; clone_size: few; v_call: TRBV11-1; cdr3_aa: CASSYGTGSTDTQYF; cdr3_nt: TGTGCCAGCAGTTACGGGACAGGAAGCACAGATACGCAGTATTTT
j_call: TRBJ1-4; d_call: -; cdr3_length: 16; clone_size: -; v_call: TRBV4-1; cdr3_aa: CASSQDRRGTNEKLFF; cdr3_nt: TGCGCCAGCAGCCAAGATCGTAGGGGAACTAATGAAAAACTGTTTTTT
j_call: TRBJ2-7; d_call: TRBD1; cdr3_length: 13; clone_size: -; v_call: TRBV5-4; cdr3_aa: CASIHRGVYEQYF; cdr3_nt: TGTGCCAGCATCCACAGGGGTGTCTACGAGCAGTACTTC
j_call: TRBJ2-3; d_call: TRBD2; cdr3_length: 17; clone_size: few; v_call: TRBV5-5; cdr3_aa: CASSFTGSGRAVYTQYF; cdr3_nt: TGTGCCAGCAGCTTCACGGGAAGCGGGAGGGCCGTGTATACGCAGTATTTT
j_call: TRBJ2-2; d_call: -; cdr3_length: 14; clone_size: -; v_call: TRBV6-5; cdr3_aa: CASSYELESGELFF; cdr3_nt: TGTGCCAGCAGTTACGAGTTGGAGTCAGGGGAGCTGTTTTTT
j_call: TRBJ2-2; d_call: TRBD2; cdr3_length: 16; clone_size: once; v_call: TRBV9; cdr3_aa: CASSVGGAGVSGELFF; cdr3_nt: TGTGCCAGCAGCGTAGGTGGAGCGGGAGTATCTGGGGAGCTGTTTTTT
j_call: TRBJ1-5; d_call: -; cdr3_length: 15; clone_size: -; v_call: TRBV19; cdr3_aa: CASGTVTPSNQPQHF; cdr3_nt: TGTGCCAGTGGTACAGTTACCCCTAGCAATCAGCCCCAGCATTTT
j_call: TRBJ1-2; d_call: -; cdr3_length: 14; clone_size: few; v_call: TRBV12-5; cdr3_aa: CASGLPDSNYGYTF; cdr3_nt: TGTGCTAGTGGCCTCCCGGACAGTAACTATGGCTACACCTTC
j_call: TRBJ1-1; d_call: -; cdr3_length: 12; clone_size: -; v_call: TRBV25-1; cdr3_aa: CASSDLRGEAFF; cdr3_nt: TGTGCCAGCAGTGATCTCAGGGGTGAAGCTTTCTTT
j_call: TRBJ2-7; d_call: -; cdr3_length: 13; clone_size: -; v_call: TRBV7-9; cdr3_aa: CASSRDDNYEQYF; cdr3_nt: TGTGCCAGCAGCCGAGATGACAACTACGAGCAGTACTTC
j_call: TRBJ2-7; d_call: -; cdr3_length: 14; clone_size: -; v_call: TRBV10-3; cdr3_aa: CAISDGAPSYEQYF; cdr3_nt: TGTGCCATCAGTGATGGGGCCCCATCCTACGAGCAGTACTTC
j_call: TRBJ2-5; d_call: TRBD1; cdr3_length: 16; clone_size: -; v_call: TRBV6-1; cdr3_aa: CASSEAPGTAQETQYF; cdr3_nt: TGTGCCAGCAGTGAAGCACCGGGGACAGCCCAAGAGACCCAGTACTTC
j_call: TRBJ1-2; d_call: -; cdr3_length: 14; clone_size: few; v_call: TRBV10-3; cdr3_aa: CAISESMGGYGYTF; cdr3_nt: TGTGCCATCAGTGAGTCGATGGGGGGCTATGGCTACACCTTC
j_call: TRBJ1-5; d_call: TRBD1; cdr3_length: 14; clone_size: -; v_call: TRBV6-1; cdr3_aa: CASVGQNSNQPQHF; cdr3_nt: TGTGCCAGCGTGGGACAGAATAGCAATCAGCCCCAGCATTTT
j_call: TRBJ2-1; d_call: -; cdr3_length: 17; clone_size: -; v_call: TRBV5-1; cdr3_aa: CASSPDPGTSQYNEQFF; cdr3_nt: TGCGCCAGCAGCCCCGATCCCGGGACTTCTCAATACAATGAGCAGTTCTTC
j_call: TRBJ2-2; d_call: -; cdr3_length: 14; clone_size: few; v_call: TRBV27; cdr3_aa: CAGGFSANTGELFF; cdr3_nt: TGTGCCGGCGGCTTTAGTGCGAACACCGGGGAGCTGTTTTTT
j_call: TRBJ1-1; d_call: -; cdr3_length: 14; clone_size: -; v_call: TRBV6-5; cdr3_aa: CASSPLTGNTEAFF; cdr3_nt: TGTGCCAGCAGTCCTTTGACAGGGAACACTGAAGCTTTCTTT
j_call: TRBJ2-3; d_call: -; cdr3_length: 14; clone_size: -; v_call: TRBV5-1; cdr3_aa: CASSLRERTDTQYF; cdr3_nt: TGCGCCAGCAGCTTGCGGGAGAGGACAGATACGCAGTATTTT
j_call: TRBJ1-1; d_call: -; cdr3_length: 13; clone_size: few; v_call: TRBV18; cdr3_aa: CASSPNVVTEAFF; cdr3_nt: TGTGCCAGCTCACCAAACGTGGTTACTGAAGCTTTCTTT
j_call: TRBJ1-1; d_call: TRBD1; cdr3_length: 16; clone_size: -; v_call: TRBV15; cdr3_aa: CATSSRDRGVNTEAFF; cdr3_nt: TGTGCCACCAGCAGCCGGGACAGGGGAGTTAACACTGAAGCTTTCTTT
j_call: TRBJ2-3; d_call: -; cdr3_length: 15; clone_size: -; v_call: TRBV9; cdr3_aa: CASSVAGNELDTQYF; cdr3_nt: TGTGCCAGCAGCGTAGCGGGTAACGAGTTGGATACGCAGTATTTT
j_call: TRBJ1-5; d_call: -; cdr3_length: 14; clone_size: -; v_call: TRBV19; cdr3_aa: CASKEAVGGQPQHF; cdr3_nt: TGTGCCAGTAAAGAAGCAGTCGGGGGCCAGCCCCAGCATTTT
j_call: TRBJ2-2; d_call: -; cdr3_length: 11; clone_size: -; v_call: TRBV7-9; cdr3_aa: CASSPTGELFF; cdr3_nt: TGTGCCAGCAGCCCTACCGGGGAGCTGTTTTTT
j_call: TRBJ1-1; d_call: -; cdr3_length: 13; clone_size: -; v_call: TRBV10-3; cdr3_aa: CAISESSPFEAFF; cdr3_nt: TGTGCCATCAGTGAGTCCAGTCCGTTTGAAGCTTTCTTT
j_call: TRBJ2-7; d_call: -; cdr3_length: 13; clone_size: -; v_call: TRBV5-1; cdr3_aa: CASRLGLSYEQYF; cdr3_nt: TGCGCCAGCAGACTTGGACTTTCATACGAGCAGTACTTC
j_call: TRBJ2-5; d_call: TRBD1; cdr3_length: 16; clone_size: -; v_call: TRBV5-6; cdr3_aa: CASSLADRGKFVTQYF; cdr3_nt: TGTGCCAGCAGCTTGGCGGACAGGGGAAAATTCGTGACCCAGTACTTC
j_call: TRBJ1-1; d_call: -; cdr3_length: 13; clone_size: -; v_call: TRBV5-1; cdr3_aa: CASSSDKNTEAFF; cdr3_nt: TGCGCCAGCAGCTCAGACAAAAACACTGAAGCTTTCTTT
j_call: TRBJ2-5; d_call: -; cdr3_length: 13; clone_size: few; v_call: TRBV5-1; cdr3_aa: CASSLVVGETQYF; cdr3_nt: TGCGCCAGCAGCTTGGTGGTTGGGGAGACCCAGTACTTC
j_call: TRBJ1-1; d_call: -; cdr3_length: 11; clone_size: -; v_call: TRBV6-1; cdr3_aa: CASRVLPEAFF; cdr3_nt: TGTGCCAGCAGGGTATTGCCTGAAGCTTTCTTT
j_call: TRBJ2-5; d_call: TRBD2; cdr3_length: 16; clone_size: -; v_call: TRBV7-2; cdr3_aa: CASSLLGGAGVETQYF; cdr3_nt: TGTGCCAGCAGCCTGCTGGGGGGAGCGGGAGTAGAGACCCAGTACTTC
j_call: TRBJ1-3; d_call: -; cdr3_length: 19; clone_size: -; v_call: TRBV5-4; cdr3_aa: CASSYATNRAGDSGNTIYF; cdr3_nt: TGTGCCAGCAGCTACGCCACTAACAGGGCCGGGGACTCTGGAAACACCATATATTTT
j_call: TRBJ1-5; d_call: -; cdr3_length: 14; clone_size: -; v_call: TRBV19; cdr3_aa: CASSPPGSNQPQHF; cdr3_nt: TGTGCCAGTAGTCCCCCAGGTAGCAATCAGCCCCAGCATTTT
j_call: TRBJ2-7; d_call: TRBD1; cdr3_length: 15; clone_size: once; v_call: TRBV30; cdr3_aa: CAWSVLGQGADEQYF; cdr3_nt: TGTGCCTGGAGTGTACTTGGACAGGGGGCCGACGAGCAGTACTTC
j_call: TRBJ2-1; d_call: TRBD2; cdr3_length: 16; clone_size: -; v_call: TRBV5-1; cdr3_aa: CASSMDSLTSGNEQFF; cdr3_nt: TGCGCCAGCAGCATGGACAGCTTGACTAGCGGCAATGAGCAGTTCTTC